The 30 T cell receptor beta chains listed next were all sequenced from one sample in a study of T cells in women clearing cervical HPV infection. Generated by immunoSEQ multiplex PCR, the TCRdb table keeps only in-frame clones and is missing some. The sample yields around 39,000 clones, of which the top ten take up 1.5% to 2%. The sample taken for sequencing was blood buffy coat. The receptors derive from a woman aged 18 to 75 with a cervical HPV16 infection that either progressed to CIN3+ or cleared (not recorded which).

The CDR3 here is CSAVGTGGDQNYGYTF. CDR3 DNA (partial): TGCAGTGCAGTGGGGACAGGGGGCGATCAAAACTATGGC. The rearrangement joins TRBV20-1 to TRBJ1-2, with 12 bases identical to TRBD1. The read falls 3 residues short of the CDR3 end, and the missing part is taken from the germline J gene. This CDR3 has 16 amino acids. CDR1 is DFQATT and CDR2 is SNEGSKA in the germline V gene (reference sequence). Losses at the gene ends were 6 bases for V and 2 bases for J; bases not matched to a gene: 10.

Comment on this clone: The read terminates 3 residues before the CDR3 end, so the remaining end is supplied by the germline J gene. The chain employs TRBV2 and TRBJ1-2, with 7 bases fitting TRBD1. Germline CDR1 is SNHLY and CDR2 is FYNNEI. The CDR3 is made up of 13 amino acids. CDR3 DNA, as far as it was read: TGTGCCAGCGGGGAGGGACAGATTATGGGC. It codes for CASGEGQIMG. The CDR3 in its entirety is CASGEGQIMGYTF.

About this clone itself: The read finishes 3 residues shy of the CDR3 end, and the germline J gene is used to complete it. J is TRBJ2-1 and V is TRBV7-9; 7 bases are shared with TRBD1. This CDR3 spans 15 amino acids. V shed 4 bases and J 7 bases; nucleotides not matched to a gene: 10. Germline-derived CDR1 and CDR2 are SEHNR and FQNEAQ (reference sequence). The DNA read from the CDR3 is TGTGCCAGCAGCTCACAGGGGTCGAAGTATAATGAG. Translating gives CASSSQGSKYNE. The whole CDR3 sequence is CASSSQGSKYNEQFF.

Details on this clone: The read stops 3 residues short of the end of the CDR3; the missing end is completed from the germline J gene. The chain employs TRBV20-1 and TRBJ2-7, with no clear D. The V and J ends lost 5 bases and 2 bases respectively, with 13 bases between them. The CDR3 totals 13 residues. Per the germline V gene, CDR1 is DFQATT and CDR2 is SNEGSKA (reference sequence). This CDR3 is CSAGASPAYEQYF. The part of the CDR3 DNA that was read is TGCAGTGCTGGAGCTTCTCCGGCCTACGAG.

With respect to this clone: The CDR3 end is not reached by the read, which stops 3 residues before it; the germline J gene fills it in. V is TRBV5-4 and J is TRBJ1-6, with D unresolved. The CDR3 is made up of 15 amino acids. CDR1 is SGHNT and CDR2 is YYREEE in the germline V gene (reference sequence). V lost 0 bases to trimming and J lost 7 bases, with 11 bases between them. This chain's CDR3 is CASSLDRPGNSPLHF. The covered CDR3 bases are TGTGCCAGCAGCTTGGATCGGCCAGGCAATTCACCC.

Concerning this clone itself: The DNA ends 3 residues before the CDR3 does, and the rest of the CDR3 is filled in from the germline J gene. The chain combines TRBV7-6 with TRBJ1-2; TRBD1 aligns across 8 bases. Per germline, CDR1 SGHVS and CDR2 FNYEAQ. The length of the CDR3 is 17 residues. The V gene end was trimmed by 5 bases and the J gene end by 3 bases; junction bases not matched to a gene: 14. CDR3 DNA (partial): TGTGCCAGCAGCCCTAGGGAACAGGGGGTGGAATACTATGGC. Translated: CASSPREQGVEYYG. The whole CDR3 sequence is CASSPREQGVEYYGYTF.

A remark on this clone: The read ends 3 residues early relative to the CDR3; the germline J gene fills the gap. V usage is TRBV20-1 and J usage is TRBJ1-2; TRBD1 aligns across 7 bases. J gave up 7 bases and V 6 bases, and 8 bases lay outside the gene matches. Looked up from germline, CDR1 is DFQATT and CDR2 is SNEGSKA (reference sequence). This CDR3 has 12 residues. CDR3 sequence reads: CSAVQGTVGYTF. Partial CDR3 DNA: TGCAGTGCCGTACAGGGGACGGTTGGC.

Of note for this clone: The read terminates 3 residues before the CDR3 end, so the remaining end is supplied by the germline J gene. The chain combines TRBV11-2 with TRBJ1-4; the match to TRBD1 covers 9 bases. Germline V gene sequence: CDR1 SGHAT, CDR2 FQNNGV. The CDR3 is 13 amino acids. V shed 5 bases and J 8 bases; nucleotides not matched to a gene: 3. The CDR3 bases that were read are TGTGCCAGCAGCAAACAGGGGGCAGAAAAA. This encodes CASSKQGAEK. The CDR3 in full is CASSKQGAEKLFF. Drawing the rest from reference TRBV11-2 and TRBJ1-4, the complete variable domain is EAGVAQSPRYKIIEKRQSVAFWCNPISGHATLYWYQQILGQGPKLLIQFQNNGVVDDSQLPKDRFSAERLKGVDSTLKIQPAKLEDSAVYLCASSKQGAEKLFFGSGTQLSVL.

The CDR3 is CASSTGVPPNTQYF. The part of the CDR3 DNA that was read is TGTGCCAGTAGCACAGGGGTTCCACCGAATACG. J is TRBJ2-3 and V is TRBV19; 7 bases map to TRBD1. The CDR3 end is not reached by the read, which stops 3 residues before it; the germline J gene fills it in. V was clipped by 6 bases and J by 7 bases; unmatched bases: 10. The CDR3 length is 14 residues. Germline lookup yields CDR1 LNHDA and CDR2 SQIVND (reference sequence). Together with reference TRBV19 and TRBJ2-3, the CDR3 gives the full variable domain: DGGITQSPKYLFRKEGQNVTLSCEQNLNHDAMYWYRQDPGQGLRLIYYSQIVNDFQKGDIAEGYSVSREKKESFPLTVTSAQKNPTAFYLCASSTGVPPNTQYFGPGTRLTVL.

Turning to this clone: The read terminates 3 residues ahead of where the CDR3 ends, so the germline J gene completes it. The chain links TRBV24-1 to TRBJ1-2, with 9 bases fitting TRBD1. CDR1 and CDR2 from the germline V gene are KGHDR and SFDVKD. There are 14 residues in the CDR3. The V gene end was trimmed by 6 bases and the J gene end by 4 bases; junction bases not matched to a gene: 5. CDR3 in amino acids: CATSPGQGSYGYTF. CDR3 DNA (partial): TGTGCCACCAGTCCGGGACAGGGCAGCTATGGC.

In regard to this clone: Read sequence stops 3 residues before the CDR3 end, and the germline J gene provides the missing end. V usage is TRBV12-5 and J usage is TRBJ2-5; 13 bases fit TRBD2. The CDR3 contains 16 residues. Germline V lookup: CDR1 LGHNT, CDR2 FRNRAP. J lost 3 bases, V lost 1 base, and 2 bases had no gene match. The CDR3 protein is CASGLGLAGGEETQYF. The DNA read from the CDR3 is TGTGCTAGTGGTTTGGGACTAGCGGGGGGTGAAGAGACC.

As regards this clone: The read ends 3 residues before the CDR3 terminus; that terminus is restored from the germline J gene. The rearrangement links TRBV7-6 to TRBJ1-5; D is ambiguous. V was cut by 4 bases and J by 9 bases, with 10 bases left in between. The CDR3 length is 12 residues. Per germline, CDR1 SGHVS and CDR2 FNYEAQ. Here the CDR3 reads CASSWSPVPQHF. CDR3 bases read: TGTGCCAGCAGCTGGTCACCGGTGCCC.

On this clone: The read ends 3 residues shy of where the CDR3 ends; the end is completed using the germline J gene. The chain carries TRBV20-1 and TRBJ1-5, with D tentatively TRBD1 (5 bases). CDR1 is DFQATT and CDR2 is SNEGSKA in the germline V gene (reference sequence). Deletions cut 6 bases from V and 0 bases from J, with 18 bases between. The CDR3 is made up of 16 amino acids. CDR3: CSAARGVWGSNQPQHF. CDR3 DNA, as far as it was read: TGCAGTGCGGCGAGGGGTGTATGGGGTAGCAATCAGCCC.

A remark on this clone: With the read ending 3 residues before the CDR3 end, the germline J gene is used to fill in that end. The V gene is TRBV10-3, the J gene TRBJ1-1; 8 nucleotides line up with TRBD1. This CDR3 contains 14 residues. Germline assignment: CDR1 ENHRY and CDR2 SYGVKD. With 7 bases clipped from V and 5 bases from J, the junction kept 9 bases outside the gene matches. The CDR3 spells CAIKTAGGETEAFF. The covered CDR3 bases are TGTGCCATCAAAACGGCAGGGGGCGAGACTGAA.

The chain's CDR3 is CAISESATGNPWDSPLHF. Incomplete CDR3 DNA: TGTGCCATCAGTGAGTCTGCGACAGGGAACCCTTGGGATTCACCC. This chain uses TRBV10-3 with TRBJ1-6; 7 nucleotides align to TRBD1. The missing CDR3 end, 3 residues past where the read stops, is filled in from the germline J gene. Losses at the gene ends were 0 bases for V and 8 bases for J; bases not matched to a gene: 13. Germline V gene sequence: CDR1 ENHRY, CDR2 SYGVKD. The CDR3 is 18 amino acids.

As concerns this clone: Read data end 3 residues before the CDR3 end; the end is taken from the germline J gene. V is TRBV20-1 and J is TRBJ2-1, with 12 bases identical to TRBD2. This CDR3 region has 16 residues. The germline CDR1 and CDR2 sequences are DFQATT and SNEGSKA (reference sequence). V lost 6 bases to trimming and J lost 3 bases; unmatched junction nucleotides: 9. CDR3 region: CSARLAGAKIYNEQFF. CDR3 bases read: TGCAGTGCGAGACTAGCGGGGGCTAAGATCTACAATGAG.

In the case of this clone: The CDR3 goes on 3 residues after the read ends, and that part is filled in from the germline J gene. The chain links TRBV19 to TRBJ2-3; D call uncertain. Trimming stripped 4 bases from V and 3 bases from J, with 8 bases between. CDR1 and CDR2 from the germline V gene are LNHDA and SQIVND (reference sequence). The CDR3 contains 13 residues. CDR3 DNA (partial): TGTGCCAGTAGTACCCACCAGACAGATACG. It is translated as CASSTHQTDT. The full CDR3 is CASSTHQTDTQYF.

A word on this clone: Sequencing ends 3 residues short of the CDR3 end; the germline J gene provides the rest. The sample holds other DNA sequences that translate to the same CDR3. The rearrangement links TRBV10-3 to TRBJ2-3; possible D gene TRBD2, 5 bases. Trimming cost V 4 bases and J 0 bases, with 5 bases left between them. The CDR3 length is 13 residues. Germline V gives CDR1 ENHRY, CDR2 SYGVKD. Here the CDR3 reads CAISGTSTDTQYF. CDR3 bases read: TGTGCCATCAGTGGGACTAGCACAGATACG.

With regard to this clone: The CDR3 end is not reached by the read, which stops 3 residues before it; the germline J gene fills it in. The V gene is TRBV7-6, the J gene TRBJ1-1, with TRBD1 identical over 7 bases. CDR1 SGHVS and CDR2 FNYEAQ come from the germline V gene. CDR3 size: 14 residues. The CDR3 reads CASTQPGTDNEAFF. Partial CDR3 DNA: TGTGCCAGCACCCAACCCGGGACAGACAATGAG.

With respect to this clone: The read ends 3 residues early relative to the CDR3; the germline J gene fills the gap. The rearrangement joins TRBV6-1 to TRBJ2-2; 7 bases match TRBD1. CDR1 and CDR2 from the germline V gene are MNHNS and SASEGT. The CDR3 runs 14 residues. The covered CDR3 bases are TGTGCCAGCAGTGGCGGACAGGAAAATTCACCG. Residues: CASSGGQENSP. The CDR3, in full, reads CASSGGQENSPLFF.

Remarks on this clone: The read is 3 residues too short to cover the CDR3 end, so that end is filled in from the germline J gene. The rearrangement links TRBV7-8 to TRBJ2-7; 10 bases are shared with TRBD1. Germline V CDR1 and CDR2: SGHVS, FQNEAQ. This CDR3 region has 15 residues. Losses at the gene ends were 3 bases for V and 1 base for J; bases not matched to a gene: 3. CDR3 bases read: TGTGCCAGCAGCTTCCGGGACAGGGGTTCCTACGAG. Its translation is CASSFRDRGSYE. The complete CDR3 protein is CASSFRDRGSYEQYF.

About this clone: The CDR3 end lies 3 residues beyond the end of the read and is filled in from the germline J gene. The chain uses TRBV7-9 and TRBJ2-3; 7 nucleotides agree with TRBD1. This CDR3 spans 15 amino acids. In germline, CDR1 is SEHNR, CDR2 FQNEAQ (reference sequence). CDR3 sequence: CASSLAGTDQETQYF. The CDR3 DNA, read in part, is TGTGCCAGCAGCTTAGCAGGGACAGACCAAGAGACG. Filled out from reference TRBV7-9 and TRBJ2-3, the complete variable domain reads DTGVSQNPRHKITKRGQNVTFRCDPISEHNRLYWYRQTLGQGPEFLTYFQNEAQLEKSRLLSDRFSAERPKGSFSTLEIQRTEQGDSAMYLCASSLAGTDQETQYFGPGTRLTVL.

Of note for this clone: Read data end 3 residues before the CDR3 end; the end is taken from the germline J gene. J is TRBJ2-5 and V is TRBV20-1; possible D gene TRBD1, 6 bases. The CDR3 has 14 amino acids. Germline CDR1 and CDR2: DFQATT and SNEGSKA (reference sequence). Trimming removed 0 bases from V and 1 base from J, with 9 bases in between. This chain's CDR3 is CSAREGQPQETQYF. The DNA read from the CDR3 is TGCAGTGCTAGAGAGGGACAACCCCAAGAGACC.

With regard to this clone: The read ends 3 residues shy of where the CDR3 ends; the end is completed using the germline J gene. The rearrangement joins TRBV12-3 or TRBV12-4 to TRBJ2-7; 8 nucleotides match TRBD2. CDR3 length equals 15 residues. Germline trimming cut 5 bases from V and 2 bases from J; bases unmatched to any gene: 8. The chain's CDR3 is CASSPSGTRTYEQYF. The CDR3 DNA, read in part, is TGTGCCAGCAGTCCCTCCGGGACTAGAACCTACGAG.

The CDR3 loop reads CASSGVSGTGELFF. CDR3 DNA (partial): TGTGCCAGCAGTGGCGTATCGGGCACCGGGGAG. V gene TRBV2 combines with J gene TRBJ2-2, with no clear D. The read gets to within 3 residues of the CDR3 end, and the germline J gene fills in the rest. Per the germline V gene, CDR1 is SNHLY and CDR2 is FYNNEI. The CDR3 loop spans 14 amino acids. The V end lost 4 bases, the J end lost 4 bases, and 10 bases lay between the germline ends.

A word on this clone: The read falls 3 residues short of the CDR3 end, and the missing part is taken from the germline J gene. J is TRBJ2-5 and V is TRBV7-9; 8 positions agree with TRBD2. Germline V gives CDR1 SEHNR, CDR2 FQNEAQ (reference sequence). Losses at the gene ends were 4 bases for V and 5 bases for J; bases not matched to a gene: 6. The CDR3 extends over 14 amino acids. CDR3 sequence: CASSSGGAKETQYF. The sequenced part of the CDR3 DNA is TGTGCCAGCAGCTCCGGGGGGGCCAAGGAGACC.

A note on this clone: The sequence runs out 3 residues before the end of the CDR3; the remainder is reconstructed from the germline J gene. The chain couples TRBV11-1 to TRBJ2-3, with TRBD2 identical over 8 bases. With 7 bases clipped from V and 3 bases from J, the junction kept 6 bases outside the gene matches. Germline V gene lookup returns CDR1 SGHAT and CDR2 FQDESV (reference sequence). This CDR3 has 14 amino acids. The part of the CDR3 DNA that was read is TGTGCCAGCAAGGGAACTAGCGGTACAGATACG. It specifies CASKGTSGTDT. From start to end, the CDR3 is CASKGTSGTDTQYF.

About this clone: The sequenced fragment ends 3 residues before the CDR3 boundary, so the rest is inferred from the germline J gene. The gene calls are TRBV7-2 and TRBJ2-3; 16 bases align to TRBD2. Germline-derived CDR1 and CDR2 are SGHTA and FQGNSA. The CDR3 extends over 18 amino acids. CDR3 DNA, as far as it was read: TGTGCCAGCAGCTTAGCGGGGACTAGCGGGGGGGAACAAGAGACG. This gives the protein CASSLAGTSGGEQET. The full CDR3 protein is CASSLAGTSGGEQETQYF.

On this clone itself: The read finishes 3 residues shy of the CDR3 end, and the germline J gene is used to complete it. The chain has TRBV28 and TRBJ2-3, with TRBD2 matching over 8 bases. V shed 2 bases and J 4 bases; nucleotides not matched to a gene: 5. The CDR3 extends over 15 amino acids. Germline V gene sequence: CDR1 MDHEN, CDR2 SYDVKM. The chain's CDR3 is CASSLGRGAPDTQYF. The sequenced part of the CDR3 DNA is TGTGCCAGCAGTTTAGGGCGGGGGGCCCCAGATACG.

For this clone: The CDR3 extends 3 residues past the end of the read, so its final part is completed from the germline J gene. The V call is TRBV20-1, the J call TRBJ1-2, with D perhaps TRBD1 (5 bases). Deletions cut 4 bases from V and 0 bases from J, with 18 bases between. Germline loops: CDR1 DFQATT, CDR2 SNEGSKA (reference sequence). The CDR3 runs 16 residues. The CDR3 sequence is CSANEADTGANYGYTF. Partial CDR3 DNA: TGCAGTGCTAACGAAGCCGACACGGGGGCTAACTATGGC.